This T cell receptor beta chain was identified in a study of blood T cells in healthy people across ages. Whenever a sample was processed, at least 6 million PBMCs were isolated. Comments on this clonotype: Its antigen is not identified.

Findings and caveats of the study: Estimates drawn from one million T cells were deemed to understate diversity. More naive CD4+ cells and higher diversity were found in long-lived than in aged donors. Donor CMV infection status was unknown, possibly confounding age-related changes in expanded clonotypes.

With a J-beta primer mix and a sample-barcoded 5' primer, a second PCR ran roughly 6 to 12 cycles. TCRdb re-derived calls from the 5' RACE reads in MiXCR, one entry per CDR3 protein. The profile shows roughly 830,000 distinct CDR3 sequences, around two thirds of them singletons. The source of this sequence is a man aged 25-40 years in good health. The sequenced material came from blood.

DNA for the CDR3: TGTGCCAGCAGCCAAGATGCGGGGGGACGCCAGGAGACCCAGTACTTC. This translates into CASSQDAGGRQETQYF. The chain joins TRBV4-2 to TRBJ2-5, with 8 positions matching TRBD2. Germline V gives CDR1 LGHNA, CDR2 YNFKEQ. The CDR3 has 16 amino acids. Unmatched junction bases numbered 8, after V lost 0 bases and J lost 5 bases.